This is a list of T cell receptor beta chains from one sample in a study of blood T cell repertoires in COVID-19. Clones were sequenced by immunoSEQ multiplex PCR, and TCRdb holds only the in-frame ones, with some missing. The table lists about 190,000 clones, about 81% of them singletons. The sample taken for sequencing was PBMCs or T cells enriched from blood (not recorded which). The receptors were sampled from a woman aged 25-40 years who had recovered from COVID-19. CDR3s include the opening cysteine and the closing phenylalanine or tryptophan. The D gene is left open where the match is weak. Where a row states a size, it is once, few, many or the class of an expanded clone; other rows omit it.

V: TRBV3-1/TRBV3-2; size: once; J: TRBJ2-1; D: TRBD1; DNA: TGTGCCAGCAGTTTCACGGGACAGAGTCCTAGTGGGCAGTTCTTC; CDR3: CASSFTGQSPSGQFF
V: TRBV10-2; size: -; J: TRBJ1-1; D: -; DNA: TGCGCCAGCAGTTGGGCAGAGAACACTGAAGCTTTCTTT; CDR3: CASSWAENTEAFF
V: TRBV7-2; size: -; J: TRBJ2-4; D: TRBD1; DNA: TGTGCCAGCAGCTTAGGAGCTGGACAGGGGGCACAGAACATTCAGTACTTC; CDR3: CASSLGAGQGAQNIQYF
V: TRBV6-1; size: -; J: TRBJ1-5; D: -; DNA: TGTGCCAGCAGTGAAGCGCTTCGGACAGCTGATCAGCCCCAGCATTTT; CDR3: CASSEALRTADQPQHF
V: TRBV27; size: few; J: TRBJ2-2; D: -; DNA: TGTGCCAGCCGTCGGGATGGCCCGAACACCGGGGAGCTGTTTTTT; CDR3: CASRRDGPNTGELFF
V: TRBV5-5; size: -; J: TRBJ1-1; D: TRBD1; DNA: TGTGCCAGCAGCTTGGGCCCAGGGGGTTCAGACACTGAAGCTTTCTTT; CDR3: CASSLGPGGSDTEAFF
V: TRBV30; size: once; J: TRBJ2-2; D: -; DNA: TGTGCCTGGAAGTGGTTGGGAGCAAGCCCTTGGAACACCGGGGAGCTGTTTTTT; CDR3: CAWKWLGASPWNTGELFF
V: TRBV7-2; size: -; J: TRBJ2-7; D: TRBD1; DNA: TGTGCCAGCAGCTTGCAGGGGGCAAACTTTTACGAGCAGTACTTC; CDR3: CASSLQGANFYEQYF
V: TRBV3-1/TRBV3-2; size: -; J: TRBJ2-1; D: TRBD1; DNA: TGTGCCAGCAGCCAAGAAAATGGACAGGGGACCGGTGAGCAGTTCTTC; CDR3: CASSQENGQGTGEQFF
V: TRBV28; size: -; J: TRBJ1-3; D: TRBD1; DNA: TGTGCCAGCAGTTTATCCGGGACAGGTTGGGATGGAAACACCATATATTTT; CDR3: CASSLSGTGWDGNTIYF
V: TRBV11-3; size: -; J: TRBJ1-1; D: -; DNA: TGTGCCAGCAGCTTAGGCCCAGACACTGAAGCTTTCTTT; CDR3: CASSLGPDTEAFF
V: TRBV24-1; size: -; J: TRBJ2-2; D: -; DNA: TGTGCCACCAGTCGAACTGGGGAGCTGTTTTTT; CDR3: CATSRTGELFF
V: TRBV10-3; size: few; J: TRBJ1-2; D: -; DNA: TGTGCCATCAGTGTTCAAGGGGACTATGGCTACACCTTC; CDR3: CAISVQGDYGYTF
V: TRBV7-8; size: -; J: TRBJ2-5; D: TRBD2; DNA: TGTGCCAGCAGCACGCGACTAGCGGAGCCGGGAACCCAGTACTTC; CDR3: CASSTRLAEPGTQYF
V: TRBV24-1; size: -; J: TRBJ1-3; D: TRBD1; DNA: TGTGCCACCAGTGATTCAACCACCCAGGGGGTCGCTGGAAACACCATATATTTT; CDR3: CATSDSTTQGVAGNTIYF
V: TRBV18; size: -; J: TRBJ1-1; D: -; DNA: TGTGCCAGCTCACCAATCGGGTCAGACACTGAAGCTTTCTTT; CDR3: CASSPIGSDTEAFF
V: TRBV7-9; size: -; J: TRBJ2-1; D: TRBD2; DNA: TGTGCCAGCAGCCCCAGGAGGCTAGCGGACAATGAGCAGTTCTTC; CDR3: CASSPRRLADNEQFF
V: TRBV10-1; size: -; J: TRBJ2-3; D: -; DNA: TGCGCCAGCAGTTACGGACTCAGCACCACAGATACGCAGTATTTT; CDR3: CASSYGLSTTDTQYF
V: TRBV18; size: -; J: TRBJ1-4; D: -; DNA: TGTGCCAGCTCTCAAAATGATGAAAAACTGTTTTTT; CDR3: CASSQNDEKLFF
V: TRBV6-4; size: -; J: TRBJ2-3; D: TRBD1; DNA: TGTGCCAGCAGCTTAGACTGGACAGGGGCCACAGATACGCAGTATTTT; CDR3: CASSLDWTGATDTQYF
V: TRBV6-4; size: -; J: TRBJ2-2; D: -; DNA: TGTGCCAGCAGTAGCACAGCGAACACCGGGGAGCTGTTTTTT; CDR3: CASSSTANTGELFF
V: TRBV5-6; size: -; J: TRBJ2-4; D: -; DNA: TGTGCCAGCTCGAGGCTTTTTCTAGCCAAAAACATTCAGTACTTC; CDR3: CASSRLFLAKNIQYF
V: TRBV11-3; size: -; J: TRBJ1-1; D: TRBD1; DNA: TGTGCCAGCAGCTTTAGCCAGGGGGCTCTCAATACGTGTTGGAACACTGAAGCTTTCTTT; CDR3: CASSFSQGALNTCWNTEAFF
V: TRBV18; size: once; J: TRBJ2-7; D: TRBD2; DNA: TGTGCCAGCTCACCTCTAGTAGCCGGGGCTAGCGGGACCCACGAGCAGTACTTC; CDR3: CASSPLVAGASGTHEQYF
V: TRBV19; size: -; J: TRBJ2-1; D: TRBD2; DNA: TGTGCCAGTAGTATAGATCCTCCTGGCGGGGGGGGTGATGAGCAGTTCTTC; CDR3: CASSIDPPGGGGDEQFF
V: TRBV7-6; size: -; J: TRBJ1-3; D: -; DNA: TGTGCCAGCAGCTTAGGCCCCGCAGGGGCTAGCTCTGGAAACACCATATATTTT; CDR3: CASSLGPAGASSGNTIYF
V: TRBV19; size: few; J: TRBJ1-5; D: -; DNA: TGTGCCAGTAGCAACCGCTTGGCAGGGGTCAATCAGCCCCAGCATTTT; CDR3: CASSNRLAGVNQPQHF
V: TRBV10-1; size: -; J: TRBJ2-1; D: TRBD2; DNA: TGCGCCAGCAGGGTACTAGCGAGAGACAACAATGAGCAGTTCTTC; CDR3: CASRVLARDNNEQFF
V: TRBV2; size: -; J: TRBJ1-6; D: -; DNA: TGTGCCAGCAGGGCCAATTCACCCCTCCACTTT; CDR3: CASRANSPLHF
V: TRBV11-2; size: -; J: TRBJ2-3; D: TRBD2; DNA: TGTGCCAGCAGCCCGCGGGAGGGCCTTGGAGATACGCAGTATTTT; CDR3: CASSPREGLGDTQYF
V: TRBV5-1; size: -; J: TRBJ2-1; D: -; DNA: TGCGCCAGCAGCTCAGCGGGTAATCGACAGAATGAGCAGTTCTTC; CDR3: CASSSAGNRQNEQFF
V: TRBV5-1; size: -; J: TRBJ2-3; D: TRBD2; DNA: TGCGCCAGCAGCTTGGCCTTCTCTACTAGCGGCCCAAGCACAGATACGCAGTATTTT; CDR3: CASSLAFSTSGPSTDTQYF
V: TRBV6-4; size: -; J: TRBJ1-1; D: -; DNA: TGTGCCAGCAAGGGGGAACAGACTCACACTGAAGCTTTCTTT; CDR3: CASKGEQTHTEAFF
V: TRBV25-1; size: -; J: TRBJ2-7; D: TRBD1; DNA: TGTGCCAGCAGTGGTGGACAGGGTAGGTACGAGCAGTACTTC; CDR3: CASSGGQGRYEQYF
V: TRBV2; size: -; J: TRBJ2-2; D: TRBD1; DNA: TGTGCCAGCAATTGGGACAGGGACACCGGGGAGCTGTTTTTT; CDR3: CASNWDRDTGELFF
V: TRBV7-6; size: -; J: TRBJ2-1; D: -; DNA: TGTGCCAGCAGCGCCCAGGGGCTCGCAGGGGAGCAGTTCTTC; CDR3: CASSAQGLAGEQFF
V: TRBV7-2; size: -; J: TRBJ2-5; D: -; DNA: TGTGCCAGCAGCTTGGGACTTAAAGAGACCCAGTACTTC; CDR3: CASSLGLKETQYF
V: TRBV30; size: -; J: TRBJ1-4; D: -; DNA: TGTGCCTGGGGAGGGACTTTAGCTGAAAAACTGTTTTTT; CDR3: CAWGGTLAEKLFF
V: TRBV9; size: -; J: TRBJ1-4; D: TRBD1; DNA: TGTGCCAGCAGCGTGGACAGGGGGCGCAATGAAAAACTGTTTTTT; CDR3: CASSVDRGRNEKLFF
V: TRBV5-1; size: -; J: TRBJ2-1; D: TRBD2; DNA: TGCGCCAGCAGCTTGCGGGCGGGAGTCATAGGGGTGGAGCAGTTCTTC; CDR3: CASSLRAGVIGVEQFF
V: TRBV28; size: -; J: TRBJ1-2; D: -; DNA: TGTGCCAGCAGTTTATACAAGAACTATGGCTACACCTTC; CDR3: CASSLYKNYGYTF
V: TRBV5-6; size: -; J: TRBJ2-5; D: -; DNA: TGTGCCAGCAGCCTGCGGGTAGAAGAGACCCAGTACTTC; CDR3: CASSLRVEETQYF